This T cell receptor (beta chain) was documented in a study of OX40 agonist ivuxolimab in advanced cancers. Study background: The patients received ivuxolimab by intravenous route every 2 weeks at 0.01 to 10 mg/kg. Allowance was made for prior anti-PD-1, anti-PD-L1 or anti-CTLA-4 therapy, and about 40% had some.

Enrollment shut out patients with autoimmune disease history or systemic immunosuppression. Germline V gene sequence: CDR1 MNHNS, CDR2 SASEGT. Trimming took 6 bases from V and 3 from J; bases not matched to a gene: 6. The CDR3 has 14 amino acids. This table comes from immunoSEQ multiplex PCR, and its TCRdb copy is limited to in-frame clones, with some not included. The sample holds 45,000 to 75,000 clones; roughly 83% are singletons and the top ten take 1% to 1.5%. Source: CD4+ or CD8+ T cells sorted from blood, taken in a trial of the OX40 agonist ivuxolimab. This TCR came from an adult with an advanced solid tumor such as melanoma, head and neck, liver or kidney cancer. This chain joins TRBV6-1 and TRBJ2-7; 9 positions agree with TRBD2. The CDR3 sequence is CASSPSGANYEQYF. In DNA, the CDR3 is TGTGCCAGCAGCCCTAGCGGGGCTAACTACGAGCAGTACTTC.